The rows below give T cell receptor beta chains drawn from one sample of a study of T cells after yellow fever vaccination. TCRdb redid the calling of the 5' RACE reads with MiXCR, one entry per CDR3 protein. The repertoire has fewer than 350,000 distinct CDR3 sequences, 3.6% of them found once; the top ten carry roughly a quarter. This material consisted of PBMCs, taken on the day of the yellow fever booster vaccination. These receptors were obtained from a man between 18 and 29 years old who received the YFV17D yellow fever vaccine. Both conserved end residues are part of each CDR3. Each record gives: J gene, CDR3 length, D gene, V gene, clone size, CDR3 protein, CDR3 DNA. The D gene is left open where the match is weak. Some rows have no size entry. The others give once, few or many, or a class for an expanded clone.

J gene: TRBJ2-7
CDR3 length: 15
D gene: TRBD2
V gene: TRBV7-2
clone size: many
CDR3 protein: CASSSTSGAFYEQYF
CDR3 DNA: TGTGCCAGCAGCTCAACTAGCGGGGCTTTCTACGAGCAGTACTTC

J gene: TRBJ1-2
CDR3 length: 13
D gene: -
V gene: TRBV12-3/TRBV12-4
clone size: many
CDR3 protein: CASSYRELSGYTF
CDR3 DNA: TGTGCCAGCAGTTACAGGGAGCTAAGTGGCTACACCTTC

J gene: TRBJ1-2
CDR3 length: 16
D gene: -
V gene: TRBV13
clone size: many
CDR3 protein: CASSQGGWGFNYGYTF
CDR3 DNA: TGTGCCAGCAGCCAGGGAGGATGGGGATTTAACTATGGCTACACCTTC

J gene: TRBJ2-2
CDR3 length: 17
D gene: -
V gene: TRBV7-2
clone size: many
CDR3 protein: CASSPQGWGTNTGELFF
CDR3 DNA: TGTGCCAGCAGCCCGCAGGGTTGGGGAACGAACACCGGGGAGCTGTTTTTT

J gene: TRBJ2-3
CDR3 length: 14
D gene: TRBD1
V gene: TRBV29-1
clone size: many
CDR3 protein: CSVSRGQGVDTQYF
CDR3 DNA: TGCAGCGTCTCCCGCGGACAGGGGGTCGATACGCAGTATTTT

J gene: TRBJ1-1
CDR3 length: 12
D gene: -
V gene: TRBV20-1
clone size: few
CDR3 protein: CSARSPNTEAFF
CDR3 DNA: TGCAGTGCTAGAAGCCCGAACACTGAAGCTTTCTTT

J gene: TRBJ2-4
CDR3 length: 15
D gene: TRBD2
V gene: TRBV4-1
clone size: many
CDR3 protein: CASRPSGGPRNIQYF
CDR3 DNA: TGCGCCAGCAGACCTAGCGGGGGGCCCCGGAACATTCAGTACTTC

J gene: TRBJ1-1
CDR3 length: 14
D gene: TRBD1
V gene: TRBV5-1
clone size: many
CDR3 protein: CASSFDRDYTEAFF
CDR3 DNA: TGCGCCAGCAGCTTCGACAGGGATTACACTGAAGCTTTCTTT

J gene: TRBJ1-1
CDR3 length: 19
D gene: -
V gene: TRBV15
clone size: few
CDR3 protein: CATSRDPGLVAGRNTEAFF
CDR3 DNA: TGTGCCACCAGCAGAGATCCGGGTTTGGTGGCGGGGAGGAACACTGAAGCTTTCTTT

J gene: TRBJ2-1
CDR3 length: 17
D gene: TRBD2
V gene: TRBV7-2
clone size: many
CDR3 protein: CASRPRRGASSYNEQFF
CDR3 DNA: TGTGCCAGCAGGCCCCGGCGGGGGGCCAGCTCCTACAATGAGCAGTTCTTC

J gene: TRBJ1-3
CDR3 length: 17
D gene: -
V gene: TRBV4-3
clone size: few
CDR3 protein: CASSQAPRGTLGNTIYF
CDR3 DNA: TGCGCCAGCAGCCAAGCTCCCCGGGGGACCTTAGGAAACACCATATATTTT

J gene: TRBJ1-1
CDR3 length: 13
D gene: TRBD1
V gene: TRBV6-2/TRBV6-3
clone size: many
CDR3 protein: CASSRQGGTEAFF
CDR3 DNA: TGTGCCAGCAGTCGACAGGGGGGCACTGAAGCTTTCTTT

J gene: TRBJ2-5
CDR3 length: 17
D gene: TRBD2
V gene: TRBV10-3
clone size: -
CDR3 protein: CAISELSAGDLKETQYF
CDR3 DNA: TGTGCCATCAGTGAACTGTCAGCGGGGGACTTAAAAGAGACCCAGTACTTC

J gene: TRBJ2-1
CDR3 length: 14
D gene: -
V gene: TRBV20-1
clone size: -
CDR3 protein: CSARPARAYNEQFF
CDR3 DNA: TGCAGTGCTAGACCGGCTCGGGCCTACAATGAGCAGTTCTTC

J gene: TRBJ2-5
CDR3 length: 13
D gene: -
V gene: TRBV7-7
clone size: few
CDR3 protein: CASSTQDQETQYF
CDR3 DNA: TGTGCCAGCAGCACACAGGACCAAGAGACCCAGTACTTC

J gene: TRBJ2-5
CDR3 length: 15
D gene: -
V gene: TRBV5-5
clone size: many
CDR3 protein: CASSFRAGLAETQYF
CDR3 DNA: TGTGCCAGCAGCTTTCGAGCAGGGTTGGCAGAGACCCAGTACTTC

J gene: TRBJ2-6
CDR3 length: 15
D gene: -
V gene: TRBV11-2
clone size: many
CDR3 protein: CASSLYRSGANVLTF
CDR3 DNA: TGTGCCAGCAGCTTATATAGGTCTGGGGCCAACGTCCTGACTTTC

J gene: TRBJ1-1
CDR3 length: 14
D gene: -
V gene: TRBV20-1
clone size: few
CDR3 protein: CSAPPAGQNTEAFF
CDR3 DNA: TGCAGTGCTCCCCCGGCAGGGCAGAACACTGAAGCTTTCTTT

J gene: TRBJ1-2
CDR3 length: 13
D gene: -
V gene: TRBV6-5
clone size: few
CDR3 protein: CASGLWGVDGYTF
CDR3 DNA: TGTGCCAGCGGACTGTGGGGCGTGGATGGCTACACCTTC

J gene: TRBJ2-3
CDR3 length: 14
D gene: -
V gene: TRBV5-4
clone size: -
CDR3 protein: CASTAGGEPYTQYF
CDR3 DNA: TGTGCCAGCACTGCAGGGGGGGAGCCTTATACGCAGTATTTT

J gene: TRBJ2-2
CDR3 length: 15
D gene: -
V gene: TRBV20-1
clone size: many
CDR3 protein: CSARRLTRGTGELFF
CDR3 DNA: TGCAGTGCTAGAAGACTCACCCGCGGGACCGGGGAGCTGTTTTTT

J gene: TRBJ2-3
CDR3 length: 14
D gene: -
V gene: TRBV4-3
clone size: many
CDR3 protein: CASSHGTYTDTQYF
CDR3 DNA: TGCGCCAGCAGCCACGGGACGTATACAGATACGCAGTATTTT

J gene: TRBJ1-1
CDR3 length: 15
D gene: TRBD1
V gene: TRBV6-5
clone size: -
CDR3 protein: CASSPYRGLNSEAFF
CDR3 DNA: TGTGCCAGCAGTCCGTACAGGGGACTTAACTCTGAAGCTTTCTTT

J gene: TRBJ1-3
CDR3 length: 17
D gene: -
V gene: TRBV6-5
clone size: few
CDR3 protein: CASSPILGDTSGNTIYF
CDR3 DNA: TGTGCCAGCAGTCCCATTCTAGGGGATACTTCCGGAAACACCATATATTTT

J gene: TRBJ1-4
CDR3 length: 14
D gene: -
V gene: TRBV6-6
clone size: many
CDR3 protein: CASSYLATNEKLFF
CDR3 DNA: TGTGCCAGCAGTTACCTTGCAACTAATGAAAAACTGTTTTTT

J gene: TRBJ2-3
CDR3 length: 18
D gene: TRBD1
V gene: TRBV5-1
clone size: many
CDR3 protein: CASRGTSQQGAWQGTQYF
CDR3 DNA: TGCGCCAGCAGAGGCACCTCCCAACAGGGGGCTTGGCAGGGGACGCAGTATTTT

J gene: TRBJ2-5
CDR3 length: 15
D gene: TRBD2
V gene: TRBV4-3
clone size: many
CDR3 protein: CASSQGTSAQETQYF
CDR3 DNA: TGCGCCAGCAGCCAAGGGACTAGCGCACAAGAGACCCAGTACTTC

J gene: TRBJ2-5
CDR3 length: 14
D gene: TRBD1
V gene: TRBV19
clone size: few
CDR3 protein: CASSPADRGETQYF
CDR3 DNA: TGTGCCAGTAGCCCCGCGGACAGGGGAGAGACCCAGTACTTC

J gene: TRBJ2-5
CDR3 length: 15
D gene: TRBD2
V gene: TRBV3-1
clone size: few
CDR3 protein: CASSEPGGTRETQYF
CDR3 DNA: TGTGCCAGCAGCGAACCCGGGGGGACTCGGGAGACCCAGTACTTC

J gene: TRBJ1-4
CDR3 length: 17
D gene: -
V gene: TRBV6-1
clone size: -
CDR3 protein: CASSIRNYAATNEKLFF
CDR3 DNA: TGTGCCAGCAGTATTCGGAATTATGCCGCAACTAATGAAAAACTGTTTTTT

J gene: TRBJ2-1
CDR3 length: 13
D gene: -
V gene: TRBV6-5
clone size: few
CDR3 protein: CASSYGDRGEQFF
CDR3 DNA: TGTGCCAGCAGTTACGGCGACAGAGGTGAGCAGTTCTTC

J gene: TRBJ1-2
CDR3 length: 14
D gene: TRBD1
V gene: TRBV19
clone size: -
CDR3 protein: CASSTRTGGYGYTF
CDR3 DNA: TGTGCCAGTAGTACACGGACAGGGGGCTATGGCTACACCTTC

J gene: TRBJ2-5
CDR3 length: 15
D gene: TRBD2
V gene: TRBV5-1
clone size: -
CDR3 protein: CASSWTSGEQETQYF
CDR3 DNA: TGCGCCAGCAGCTGGACTAGCGGGGAACAAGAGACCCAGTACTTC

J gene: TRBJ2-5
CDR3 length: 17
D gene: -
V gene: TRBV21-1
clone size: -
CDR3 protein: CASSDRRTRGGQETQYF
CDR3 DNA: TGTGCCAGCAGCGACCGCAGGACCAGGGGGGGCCAGGAGACCCAGTACTTC

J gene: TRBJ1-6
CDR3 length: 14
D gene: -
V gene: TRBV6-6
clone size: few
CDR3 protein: CASGSRVYNSPLHF
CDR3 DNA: TGTGCCAGCGGTAGTAGGGTTTATAATTCACCCCTCCACTTT

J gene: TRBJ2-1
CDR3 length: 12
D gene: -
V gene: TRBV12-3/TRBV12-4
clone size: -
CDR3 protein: CASSFLGNEQFF
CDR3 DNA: TGTGCCAGCAGTTTTTTGGGCAATGAGCAGTTCTTC

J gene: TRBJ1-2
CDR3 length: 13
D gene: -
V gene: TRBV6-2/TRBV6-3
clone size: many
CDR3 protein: CASSYWGRYGYTF
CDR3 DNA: TGTGCCAGCAGTTACTGGGGACGATACGGCTACACCTTC

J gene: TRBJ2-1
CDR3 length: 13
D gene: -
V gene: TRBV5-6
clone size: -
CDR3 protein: CASSLQGNNEQFF
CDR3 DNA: TGTGCCAGCAGCTTACAGGGAAACAATGAGCAGTTCTTC

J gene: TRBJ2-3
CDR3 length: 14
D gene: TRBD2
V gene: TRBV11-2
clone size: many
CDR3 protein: CASSRGRGTDTQYF
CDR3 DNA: TGTGCCAGCAGCCGGGGGAGGGGCACAGATACGCAGTATTTT

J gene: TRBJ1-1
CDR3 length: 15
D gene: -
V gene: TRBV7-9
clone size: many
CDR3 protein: CASSFSTAANTEAFF
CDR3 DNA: TGTGCCAGCAGCTTTTCGACAGCGGCGAACACTGAAGCTTTCTTT

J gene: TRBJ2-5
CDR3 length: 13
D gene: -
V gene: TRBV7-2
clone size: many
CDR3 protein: CASSLTTGETQYF
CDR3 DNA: TGTGCCAGCAGCTTAACGACGGGGGAGACCCAGTACTTC

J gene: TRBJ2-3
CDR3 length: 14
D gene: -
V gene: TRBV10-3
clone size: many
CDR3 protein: CAISESWGDVTQYF
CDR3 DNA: TGTGCCATCAGTGAGTCATGGGGGGACGTTACGCAGTATTTT

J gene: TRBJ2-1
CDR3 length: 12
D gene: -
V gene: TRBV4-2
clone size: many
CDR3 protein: CASSQGGNEQFF
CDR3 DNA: TGTGCCAGCAGCCAAGGGGGCAATGAGCAGTTCTTC

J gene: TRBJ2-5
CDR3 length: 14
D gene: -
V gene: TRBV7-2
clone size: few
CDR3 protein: CASSPTGPEETQYF
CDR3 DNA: TGTGCCAGCAGCCCGACCGGCCCCGAAGAGACCCAGTACTTC

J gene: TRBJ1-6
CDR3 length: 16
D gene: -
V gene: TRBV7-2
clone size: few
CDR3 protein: CASSLGVGSYNSPLHF
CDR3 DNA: TGTGCCAGCAGCTTAGGGGTGGGCTCCTATAATTCACCCCTCCACTTT

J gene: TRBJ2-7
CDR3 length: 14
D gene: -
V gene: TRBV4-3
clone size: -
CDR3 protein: CASSQDGWVYEQYF
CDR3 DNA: TGCGCCAGCAGCCAAGATGGGTGGGTCTACGAGCAGTACTTC

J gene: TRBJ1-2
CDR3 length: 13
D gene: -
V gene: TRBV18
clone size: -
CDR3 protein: CASSARTNYGYTF
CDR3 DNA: TGTGCCAGCTCGGCGAGAACTAACTATGGCTACACCTTC